This TCR beta chain originates from a study of blood T cell repertoires in COVID-19 (dated by TCRdb to the early 2020s). As for the study more broadly: Samples covering the acute and convalescent phases of COVID-19 were provided by collaborators in the United States, Italy and Spain. The prospective study material was composed of cDNA or gDNA derived from T cells, B-cell-depleted T cells, or PBMCs. Deeply sampled blood TCRbeta repertoires from subjects exposed to, actively infected with, or recovered from COVID-19 were included in the dataset. The repertoires were released in a freely available public database intended as a resource for research on the immune response to SARS-CoV-2. The samples were drawn from two sources: the first 160 participants of the ongoing ImmuneRACE study, and fewer than 1,500 subjects contributed by 6 global collaborators. Nearly every sample came with metadata listing a de-identified subject ID, COVID-19 status, age in years and sex. HLA class I and class II types, where available, came from metadata supplied by the sample provider rather than from assay-based typing. What the research found in general, with its limitations: The quantity of clinical and demographic metadata differed by source and by participant and was supplied without curation.

Based on the germline V gene, the CDR1 and CDR2 sequences are MNHNS and SASEGT. Its CDR3 holds 13 amino acids, cysteine through phenylalanine. The read is trimmed to its CDR3 DNA, 39 bases read in frame from base 1. V is pared back by 2 bases and J by 10 bases, with 13 bases lying between the germline termini. This clone turned up a few times. The target of this receptor is not known. Base-call qualities are not available, and no considerably larger clone is one nucleotide away. The collaborating institutions used their own protocols to collect whole blood in K2EDTA tubes. For TCRbeta analysis, collaborator samples were shipped as frozen whole blood, as isolated PBMCs, or as DNA extracted from either sample type. TCRbeta CDR3 regions were amplified from genomic DNA using the immunoSEQ Assay, a bias-controlled multiplex PCR. Per the authors' processing: The number of nucleated cells in each sample was estimated from the amplification of reference gene primers within the assay. To quantify the absolute abundance of each unique TCRbeta CDR3 rearrangement, sequence reads were collapsed and filtered. Productive Simpson clonality was computed per sample as the square root of Simpson's diversity index over productive rearrangements. TCRdb stores this immuneACCESS table with in-frame sequences only. Part of the clones is absent; in the studies checked, under half of the shortfall reflects unresolved V genes, and no reason is known for the rest. Clone size and the V and J calls come from that table; the DNA yielded D and trimming. The sample profile shows roughly 190,000 clones; 88% of them were found once. Roughly 4.7% of the sample is in the top ten clones.

Material: peripheral blood. This receptor was identified in a human donor in a cohort sampled during active COVID-19. The V gene is TRBV6-1 and the J gene is TRBJ2-3, with the identity of the D gene unclear. In nucleotide form, the sequence is TGTGCCAGCAGTGAAAAAGACTCCACGGCGCAGTATTTT. This gives the protein CASSEKDSTAQYF.